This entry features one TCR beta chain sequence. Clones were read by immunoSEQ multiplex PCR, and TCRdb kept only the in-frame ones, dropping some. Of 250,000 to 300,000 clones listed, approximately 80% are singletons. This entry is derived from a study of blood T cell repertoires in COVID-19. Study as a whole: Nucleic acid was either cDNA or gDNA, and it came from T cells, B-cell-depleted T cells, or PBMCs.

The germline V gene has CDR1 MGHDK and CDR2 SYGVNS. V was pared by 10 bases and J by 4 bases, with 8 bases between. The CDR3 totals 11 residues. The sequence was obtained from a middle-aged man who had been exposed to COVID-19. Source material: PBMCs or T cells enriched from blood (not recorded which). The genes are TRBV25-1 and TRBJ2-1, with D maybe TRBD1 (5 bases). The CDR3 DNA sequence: TGTGCCATCGCAGGGTACAATGAGCAGTTCTTC. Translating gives CAIAGYNEQFF.